Listed here are 20 T cell receptor beta chains from one sample, sequenced in a study of blood T cell repertoires in COVID-19. Clones were sequenced by immunoSEQ multiplex PCR, and TCRdb holds only the in-frame ones, with some missing. The table has about half a million clones, approximately 85% seen once. The sample consisted of peripheral blood. The receptors derive from a human donor in a cohort sampled during active COVID-19.

The gene calls are TRBV28 and TRBJ2-7; 8 bases fit TRBD2. Looked up from germline, CDR1 is MDHEN and CDR2 is SYDVKM. Germline trimming cut 3 bases from V and 3 bases from J; bases unmatched to any gene: 1. The CDR3 has 13 amino acids. CDR3 bases: TGTGCCAGCAGTTTCGGGGGGGTCTACGAGCAGTACTTC. This gives the protein CASSFGGVYEQYF.

The V call is TRBV9, the J call TRBJ2-1, with D maybe TRBD1 (5 bases). CDR3 length: 16 amino acids. V was shortened by 3 bases and J by 8 bases, with 21 bases between the two germline ends. Germline CDR1 is SGDLS and CDR2 is YYNGEE. The CDR3 DNA reads TGTGCCAGCAGCGCCCCGCAGGGCTCACCGGGCGATGAGCAGTTCTTC. Protein sequence: CASSAPQGSPGDEQFF.

The chain has TRBV11-2 and TRBJ1-1; possibly TRBD1 for D (6 bases). This CDR3 contains 14 residues. Per the germline V gene, CDR1 is SGHAT and CDR2 is FQNNGV. V gave up 2 bases and J gave up 9 bases, with 16 bases separating them. CDR3 sequence reads: CASSLYGTQRQAFF. The CDR3 DNA follows: TGTGCCAGCAGCTTATATGGGACACAGAGACAAGCTTTCTTT.

J is TRBJ2-1 and V is TRBV6-1; no firm D call. Germline V lookup: CDR1 MNHNS, CDR2 SASEGT. The ends were cut back, 2 bases at V and 2 bases at J, with 13 bases in the middle. The CDR3 has 16 amino acids. The CDR3 DNA follows: TGTGCCAGCAGTGAACAGGTGAAGCCGACCTACAATGAGCAGTTCTTC. Translated, it gives CASSEQVKPTYNEQFF.

V and J are TRBV15 and TRBJ2-1; 8 bases fit TRBD1. J was trimmed by 0 bases and V by 5 bases; bases with no gene match: 12. The CDR3 is made up of 18 amino acids. CDR1 is LNHNV and CDR2 is YYDKDF in the germline V gene (reference sequence). Here the CDR3 reads CATSGPQDRASSYNEQFF. The CDR3 DNA reads TGTGCCACCAGCGGGCCCCAGGACAGGGCTAGCTCCTACAATGAGCAGTTCTTC.

The genes are TRBV19 and TRBJ1-6; 10 bases are shared with TRBD1. The CDR3 sequence is 14 residues long. V gave up 6 bases and J gave up 7 bases; unmatched junction bases: 3. CDR1 and CDR2 from the germline V gene are LNHDA and SQIVND (reference sequence). The chain's CDR3 is CASRGQGRNSPLHF. CDR3 nucleotide sequence: TGTGCCAGTAGGGGACAGGGGCGGAATTCACCCCTCCACTTT.

The chain combines TRBV5-8 with TRBJ1-4; D gene unclear. The CDR3 runs 14 residues. Trimming pared 2 bases from V and 1 base from J, leaving 6 bases between. From germline, CDR1 is SGHTS and CDR2 YDEGEE. DNA for the CDR3: TGTGCCAGCAGCTTACTGCAAACTAATGAAAAACTGTTTTTT. It codes for CASSLLQTNEKLFF.

In its sample, this clone was seen a few times. This chain links TRBV2 with TRBJ1-1, with D unclear. The CDR3 has 13 residues. Germline V CDR1 and CDR2: SNHLY, FYNNEI. Trimming took 7 bases from V and 5 from J, leaving 14 bases between them. CDR3 nucleotide sequence: TGTGCCAGCACTCCCGGGGTATGGACTGAAGCTTTCTTT. This sequence encodes CASTPGVWTEAFF.

J is TRBJ2-7 and V is TRBV7-9; 10 bases agree with TRBD1. The germline CDR1 and CDR2 sequences are SEHNR and FQNEAQ (reference sequence). The CDR3 runs 15 residues. J was trimmed by 5 bases and V by 4 bases; bases with no gene match: 8. This CDR3 reads CASSSKGTGADEQYF. CDR3 coding DNA: TGTGCCAGCAGCTCGAAGGGGACAGGGGCGGACGAGCAGTACTTC.

This rearrangement joins TRBV24-1 to TRBJ2-2, with TRBD1 matching 7 bases. The CDR3 extends over 11 amino acids. The V gene's germline CDR1 is KGHDR and CDR2 SFDVKD. CDR3 nucleotide sequence: TGTGCGACTACAGGGGCGGGGGAGCTGTTTTTT. Translating it yields CATTGAGELFF.

V is TRBV11-3 and J is TRBJ2-5; TRBD2 agrees at 11 bases. Germline CDR1 and CDR2: SGHNT and YENEEA. There are 14 residues in the CDR3. Unmatched junction bases numbered 1, after V lost 3 bases and J lost 4 bases. In DNA, the CDR3 is TGTGCCAGCAGCTTTAGCGGGGGGGGAGAGACCCAGTACTTC. It specifies CASSFSGGGETQYF.

The chain joins TRBV6-1 to TRBJ1-6; tentative D call: TRBD1 (5 bases). The CDR3 extends over 15 amino acids. V was trimmed by 0 bases and J by 14 bases, leaving 17 bases between them. From germline, CDR1 is MNHNS and CDR2 SASEGT. CDR3: CASSEASSMGEALHF. As DNA, the CDR3 is TGTGCCAGCAGTGAAGCGAGTTCCATGGGGGAGGCCCTCCACTTT.

The chain couples TRBV11-2 to TRBJ2-7; 7 bases are shared with TRBD2. This CDR3 is 15 amino acids long. V was clipped by 0 bases and J by 2 bases; unmatched bases: 4. Germline V gene lookup returns CDR1 SGHAT and CDR2 FQNNGV. The CDR3 reads CASSLDSGGTYEQYF. The CDR3 coding sequence is TGTGCCAGCAGCTTAGATTCGGGAGGAACCTACGAGCAGTACTTC.

The chain has TRBV27 and TRBJ2-7, with 8 positions matching TRBD1. Germline CDR1 and CDR2: MNHEY and SMNVEV (reference sequence). The J segment lost 1 base and the V segment lost 4 bases, leaving 12 bases of the junction unmatched. CDR3 size: 17 residues. The CDR3 is CASSYRTGNPLSYEQYF. The CDR3 nucleotides read TGTGCCAGCAGTTACCGGACAGGGAACCCTTTATCCTACGAGCAGTACTTC.

This clone was recorded a few times. The rearrangement uses TRBV19 and TRBJ1-1; no clear D. The V gene's germline CDR1 is LNHDA and CDR2 SQIVND (reference sequence). The CDR3 extends over 13 amino acids. The germline V and J ends were trimmed by 5 bases and 7 bases, with 14 bases remaining between them. The CDR3 region is CASSVFYRHEAFF. In DNA form, the CDR3 reads TGTGCCAGTAGTGTATTTTATCGACATGAAGCTTTCTTT.

J is TRBJ1-4 and V is TRBV19; D is perhaps TRBD1 (5 bases). Germline loops: CDR1 LNHDA, CDR2 SQIVND (reference sequence). The CDR3 is made up of 13 amino acids. For the CDR3, the DNA is TGTGCGTCGAGGAGGGGAGGGGATGAAAAACTGTTTTTT. This sequence encodes CASRRGGDEKLFF.

The chain carries TRBV5-1 and TRBJ1-1; 7 bases are a match to TRBD1. Germline values: CDR1 SGHRS, CDR2 YFSETQ. Trimming removed 4 bases from V and 0 bases from J; junction bases left unmatched: 3. This CDR3 has 14 amino acids. CDR3 region: CASSPTGVNTEAFF. The CDR3 DNA is TGCGCCAGCAGCCCAACAGGGGTGAACACTGAAGCTTTCTTT.

The V and J genes are TRBV15 and TRBJ1-2; weak D call: TRBD1 (5 bases). This CDR3 has 11 amino acids. The V end lost 4 bases, the J end lost 9 bases, and 9 bases lay between the germline ends. Germline CDR1 and CDR2: LNHNV and YYDKDF (reference sequence). As DNA, the CDR3 is TGTGCCACCAGCATAGGACACCGCTACACCTTC. This translates into CATSIGHRYTF.

The chain is built from TRBV5-1 and TRBJ1-2, with TRBD1 matching over 7 bases. CDR3 length: 15 residues. The germline V gene encodes CDR1 SGHRS and CDR2 YFSETQ. Trimming took 4 bases from V and 5 from J; bases not matched to a gene: 11. The DNA for the CDR3 is TGCGCCAGCAGCACCGAGACAGGGACCGGGTATGGCTACACCTTC. Translated: CASSTETGTGYGYTF. Variable domain in full (rest from reference TRBV5-1 and TRBJ1-2): KAGVTQTPRYLIKTRGQQVTLSCSPISGHRSVSWYQQTPGQGLQFLFEYFSETQRNKGNFPGRFSGRQFSNSRSEMNVSTLELGDSALYLCASSTETGTGYGYTFGSGTRLTVV.

The chain employs TRBV7-2 and TRBJ1-2, with D perhaps matching TRBD1 (5 bases). This CDR3 comprises 15 residues. Trimming stripped 0 bases from V and 7 bases from J, with 15 bases between. Germline V gene lookup returns CDR1 SGHTA and CDR2 FQGNSA. The CDR3 bases are TGTGCCAGCAGCTTAGCGCGGCCCTCCGGGGGTGGCTACACCTTC. Its translation is CASSLARPSGGGYTF.